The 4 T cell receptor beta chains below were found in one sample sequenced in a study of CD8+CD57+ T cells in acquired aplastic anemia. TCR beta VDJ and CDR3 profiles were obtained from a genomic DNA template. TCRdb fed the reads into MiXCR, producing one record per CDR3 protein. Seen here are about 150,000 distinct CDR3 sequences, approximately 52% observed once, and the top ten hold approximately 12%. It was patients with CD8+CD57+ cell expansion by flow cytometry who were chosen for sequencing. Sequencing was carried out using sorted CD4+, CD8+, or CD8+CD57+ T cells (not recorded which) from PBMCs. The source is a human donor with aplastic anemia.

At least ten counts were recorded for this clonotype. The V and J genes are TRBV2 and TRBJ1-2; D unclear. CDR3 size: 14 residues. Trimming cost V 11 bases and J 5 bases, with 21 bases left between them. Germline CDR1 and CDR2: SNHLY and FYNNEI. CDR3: CAGEKDGERYGYTF. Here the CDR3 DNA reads TGTGCCGGGGAAAAAGATGGGGAGCGGTATGGCTACACCTTC.

This CDR3 is CASSIPSSWYGYTF. The CDR3, as DNA: TGTGCCAGTAGTATCCCTTCAAGTTGGTATGGCTACACCTTC. The chain couples TRBV19 to TRBJ1-2; D is ambiguous. CDR1 is LNHDA and CDR2 is SQIVND in the germline V gene (reference sequence). The CDR3 length is 14 residues. The V end lost 3 bases, the J end lost 5 bases, and 13 bases lay between the germline ends. Full variable domain (rest looked up from reference TRBV19 and TRBJ1-2): DGGITQSPKYLFRKEGQNVTLSCEQNLNHDAMYWYRQDPGQGLRLIYYSQIVNDFQKGDIAEGYSVSREKKESFPLTVTSAQKNPTAFYLCASSIPSSWYGYTFGSGTRLTVV.

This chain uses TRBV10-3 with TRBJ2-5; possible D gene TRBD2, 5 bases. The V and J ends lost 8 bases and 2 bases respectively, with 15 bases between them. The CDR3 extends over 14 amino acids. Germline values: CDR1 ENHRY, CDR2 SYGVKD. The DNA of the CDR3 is TGTGCCATCTCGCGAGGACTCGATCAAGAGACCCAGTACTTC. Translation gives CAISRGLDQETQYF.

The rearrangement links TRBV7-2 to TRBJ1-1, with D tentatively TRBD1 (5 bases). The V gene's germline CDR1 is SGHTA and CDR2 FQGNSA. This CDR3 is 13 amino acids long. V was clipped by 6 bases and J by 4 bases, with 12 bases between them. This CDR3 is CASRARGVTEAFF. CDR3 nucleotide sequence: TGTGCCAGCAGGGCTCGGGGGGTCACTGAAGCTTTCTTT.